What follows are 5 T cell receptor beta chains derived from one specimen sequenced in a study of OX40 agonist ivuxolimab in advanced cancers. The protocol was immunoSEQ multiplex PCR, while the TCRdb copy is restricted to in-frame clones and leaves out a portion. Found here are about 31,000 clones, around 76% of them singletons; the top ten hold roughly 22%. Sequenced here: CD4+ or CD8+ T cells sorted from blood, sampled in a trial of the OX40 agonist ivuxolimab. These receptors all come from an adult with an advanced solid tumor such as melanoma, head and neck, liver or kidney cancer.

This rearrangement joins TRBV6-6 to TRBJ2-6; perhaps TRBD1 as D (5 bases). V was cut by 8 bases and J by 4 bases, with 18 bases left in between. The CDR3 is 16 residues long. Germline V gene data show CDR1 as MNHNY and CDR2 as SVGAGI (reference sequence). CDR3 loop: CASGPRGLGGANVLTF. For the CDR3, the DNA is TGTGCCAGCGGACCTAGGGGTTTGGGGGGGGCCAACGTCCTGACTTTC.

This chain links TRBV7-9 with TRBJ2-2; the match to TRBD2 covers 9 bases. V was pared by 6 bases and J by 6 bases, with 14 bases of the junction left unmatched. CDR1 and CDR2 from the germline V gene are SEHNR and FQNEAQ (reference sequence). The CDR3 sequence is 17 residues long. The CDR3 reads CASSPTGGRAGAGELFF. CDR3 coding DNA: TGTGCCAGCAGTCCAACTGGCGGGAGGGCCGGGGCCGGGGAGCTGTTTTTT.

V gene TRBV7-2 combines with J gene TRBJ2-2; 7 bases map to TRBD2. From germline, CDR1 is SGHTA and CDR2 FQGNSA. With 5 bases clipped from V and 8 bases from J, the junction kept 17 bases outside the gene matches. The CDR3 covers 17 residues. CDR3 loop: CASSPAGAGAKRGELFF. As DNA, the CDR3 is TGTGCCAGCAGCCCCGCCGGGGCGGGAGCCAAACGGGGGGAGCTGTTTTTT.

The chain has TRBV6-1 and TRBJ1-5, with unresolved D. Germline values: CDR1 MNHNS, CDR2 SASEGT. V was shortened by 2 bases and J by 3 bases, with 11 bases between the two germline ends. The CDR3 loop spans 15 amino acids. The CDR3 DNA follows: TGTGCCAGCAGTGAAAGGGCCAGCCACAATCAGCCCCAGCATTTT. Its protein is CASSERASHNQPQHF.

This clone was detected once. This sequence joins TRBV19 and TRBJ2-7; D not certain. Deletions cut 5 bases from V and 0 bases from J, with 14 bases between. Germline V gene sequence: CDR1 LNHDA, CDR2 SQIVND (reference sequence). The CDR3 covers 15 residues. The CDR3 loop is CASSDDQTPSYEQYF. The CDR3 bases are TGTGCCAGTAGTGACGACCAGACGCCCTCCTACGAGCAGTACTTC.